A selection of T cell receptor beta chains follows, all from one sample in a study of T cell responses to AZD1222 COVID-19 vaccine. TCRdb's copy holds only in-frame clones and misses some; the assay was immunoSEQ multiplex PCR. The table records 150,000 to 200,000 clones, about 87% of them present only once. Here the sequenced sample was peripheral blood, taken on day 0 of MenACWY control vaccination. These TCRs come from an adult in good health. CDR3s include the opening cysteine and the closing phenylalanine or tryptophan. D genes are given only for firm matches. Part of the rows lack a size; the others show once, few, many or a class for expanded clones.

V,D,size,length,J,DNA,CDR3
TRBV5-1,.,.,15,TRBJ1-5,TGCGCCAGCAGCTTGGGACAGAATAGCAATCAGCCCCAGCATTTT,CASSLGQNSNQPQHF
TRBV3-1/TRBV3-2,TRBD1,few,15,TRBJ2-7,TGTGCCAGCAGTTACAGAGGGACAGGGATCGGCGAGCAGTACTTC,CASSYRGTGIGEQYF
TRBV6-5,TRBD2,.,16,TRBJ2-3,TGTGCCAGCAGTTGGACTAGCGGGGGGTACACAGATACGCAGTATTTT,CASSWTSGGYTDTQYF
TRBV7-3,.,.,13,TRBJ2-3,TGTGCCAGCAGCCGGCAGGTTACAGATACGCAGTATTTT,CASSRQVTDTQYF
TRBV5-1,.,.,14,TRBJ1-1,TGCGCCAGCAGCTTAAAGGCCCAAGGCACTGAAGCTTTCTTT,CASSLKAQGTEAFF
TRBV5-5,TRBD1,.,18,TRBJ1-5,TGTGCCAGCAGCCTGGGACAGGGGGCGAGGATTGGCAATCAGCCCCAGCATTTT,CASSLGQGARIGNQPQHF
TRBV3-1/TRBV3-2,TRBD1,.,15,TRBJ1-5,TGTGCCAGCAGCCAAGAACAGGGGGCGGGTCAGCCCCAGCATTTT,CASSQEQGAGQPQHF
TRBV7-3,.,.,15,TRBJ2-1,TGTGCCAGCAGCTCCTACTCCGGGAGCCAGAGTGAGCAGTTCTTC,CASSSYSGSQSEQFF
TRBV6-2/TRBV6-3,.,.,13,TRBJ1-1,TGTGCCAGCAGTGTCCTTGGGGGGACTGAAGCTTTCTTT,CASSVLGGTEAFF
TRBV10-3,.,.,15,TRBJ2-3,TGTGCCATCAGCGGGGGCATAAAAGGCCCAGATACGCAGTATTTT,CAISGGIKGPDTQYF
TRBV7-6,.,once,18,TRBJ2-1,TGTGCCAGCAGCTTAGGGCCCGGCGGCTCCAGCTCCTACAATGAGCAGTTCTTC,CASSLGPGGSSSYNEQFF
TRBV12-3/TRBV12-4,.,.,13,TRBJ1-3,TGTGCCAGCCAGGGAAGCTCTGGAAACACCATATATTTT,CASQGSSGNTIYF
TRBV9,TRBD2,.,19,TRBJ2-3,TGTGCCAGCAGCGTTGGTTGGGGACTAGCGGGGGCCCCCACAGATACGCAGTATTTT,CASSVGWGLAGAPTDTQYF
TRBV29-1,TRBD2,.,15,TRBJ2-3,TGCAGCGTTGCCTCAGCGGGGGGGTATCTATATACGCAGTATTTT,CSVASAGGYLYTQYF
TRBV2,TRBD1,.,15,TRBJ1-4,TGTGCCAGCAGTACCCTAGGGACAGGGACTGAAAAACTGTTTTTT,CASSTLGTGTEKLFF
TRBV6-5,.,.,14,TRBJ1-2,TGTGCCAGCGCCTACGGCGGCAGAGGGAATGGCTACACCTTC,CASAYGGRGNGYTF
TRBV18,TRBD2,.,15,TRBJ2-1,TGTGCCAGCTCACCTTTGGCGGGAGAAGGGAATGAGCAGTTCTTC,CASSPLAGEGNEQFF
TRBV15,.,few,15,TRBJ2-1,TGTGCCACCAGGACTCGACAGTGGCTCTACAATGAGCAGTTCTTC,CATRTRQWLYNEQFF
TRBV7-3,.,.,13,TRBJ1-1,TGTGCCAGCAGCTTTAAAGGGGGGACTGAAGCTTTCTTT,CASSFKGGTEAFF
TRBV2,.,.,14,TRBJ2-7,TGTGCCAGCAGAGACAGGCCGAGCTCCTACGAGCAGTACTTC,CASRDRPSSYEQYF
TRBV5-1,TRBD2,.,15,TRBJ2-1,TGCGCCAGCAGCTTCTCCAGCGGGAGTGGCAATGAGCAGTTCTTC,CASSFSSGSGNEQFF
TRBV5-4,.,.,16,TRBJ2-2,TGTGCCAGCAGCTTGGAATCAGGAATGAACACCGGGGAGCTGTTTTTT,CASSLESGMNTGELFF
TRBV28,TRBD1,.,15,TRBJ1-1,TGTGCCAGCAGTTTAACAGGGGCGAGCGGAGATGAAGCTTTCTTT,CASSLTGASGDEAFF
TRBV28,TRBD2,few,14,TRBJ2-1,TGTGCCAGCAGTTTAGGACTAGGTCGCAATGAGCAGTTCTTC,CASSLGLGRNEQFF
TRBV28,TRBD1,.,13,TRBJ1-4,TGTGCCAGCAGGGGCGGGACAGGCGAAAAACTGTTTTTT,CASRGGTGEKLFF
TRBV11-1,.,.,14,TRBJ1-3,TGTGCCAGCAGGGAGACAGGTCCTGGAAACACCATATATTTT,CASRETGPGNTIYF
TRBV18,.,.,13,TRBJ1-6,TGTGCCAGCTCACCTGCGGACAATTCACCCCTCCACTTT,CASSPADNSPLHF
TRBV15,.,.,14,TRBJ2-5,TGTGCCACCAGCAGGCCCGGCGTGGGGGAGACCCAGTACTTC,CATSRPGVGETQYF
TRBV13,TRBD1,few,15,TRBJ2-7,TGTGCCAGCAGCAATCCAACAGGGGGCACCTACGAGCAGTACTTC,CASSNPTGGTYEQYF
TRBV4-3,.,.,15,TRBJ1-2,TGCGCCAGCAGCCAAGGGGGGCCAGGGGATTTTGGCTACACCTTC,CASSQGGPGDFGYTF
TRBV14,.,.,12,TRBJ2-1,TGTGCCAGCAGCCACGGAGGAGATGAGCAGTTCTTC,CASSHGGDEQFF
TRBV5-6,TRBD1,.,14,TRBJ1-1,TGTGCCAGCAGCTTAGACAGGGGTTACACTGAAGCTTTCTTT,CASSLDRGYTEAFF
TRBV10-3,.,.,13,TRBJ2-7,TGTGCCATCAGCAGGCCCCAATCCTACGAGCAGTACTTC,CAISRPQSYEQYF
TRBV4-3,.,.,14,TRBJ1-2,TGCGCCAGCAGCCAAGATCTTGCCGGGTATGGCTACACCTTC,CASSQDLAGYGYTF
TRBV7-9,.,.,16,TRBJ2-4,TGTGCCAGCAGCTCCGATCACAGGATAGCCAAAAACATTCAGTACTTC,CASSSDHRIAKNIQYF
TRBV6-4,.,.,13,TRBJ1-6,TGTGCCAGCAGTGACTCGTCTTATTCACCCCTCCACTTT,CASSDSSYSPLHF
TRBV2,.,.,14,TRBJ1-5,TGTGCCACCTCGGCGCTCGGGGGCAATCAGCCCCAGCATTTT,CATSALGGNQPQHF
TRBV27,.,.,14,TRBJ2-7,TGTGCCAGCAGTTTAAGGGGCAGGGATTACGAGCAGTACTTC,CASSLRGRDYEQYF
TRBV7-8,.,.,14,TRBJ2-7,TGTGCCAGCAGCCCAGGACGGTTCCGCTACGAGCAGTACTTC,CASSPGRFRYEQYF
TRBV30,TRBD2,few,15,TRBJ2-2,TGTGCCTGGGCTAGCTTAGGACTAGCGGGCGGGGAGCTGTTTTTT,CAWASLGLAGGELFF
TRBV10-1,TRBD1,.,15,TRBJ1-1,TGCGCCAGCAGTGCGGGCAGGGGGAGGGGGACTGAAGCTTTCTTT,CASSAGRGRGTEAFF
TRBV4-1,TRBD1,once,15,TRBJ1-2,TGCGCCAGCAGCCACCCGGGACAGGGGACCTATGGCTACACCTTC,CASSHPGQGTYGYTF
TRBV6-5,.,.,14,TRBJ1-4,TGTGCCAGCAGTTACTCGGGAGGAAATGAAAAACTGTTTTTT,CASSYSGGNEKLFF
TRBV2,.,few,14,TRBJ2-7,TGTGCCAGTGAGGACGGAAGCTCCCACTACGAGCAGTACTTC,CASEDGSSHYEQYF
TRBV7-8,.,.,14,TRBJ1-5,TGTGCCAGTCGGGGGCCCGGGGCCAGTCAGCCCCAGCATTTT,CASRGPGASQPQHF
TRBV19,.,.,12,TRBJ2-3,TGTGCCAGTAGTCCATCGTACGATACGCAGTATTTT,CASSPSYDTQYF
TRBV6-5,.,.,15,TRBJ2-3,TGTGCCAGCAGTTACTCGGACATTTCCACAGATACGCAGTATTTT,CASSYSDISTDTQYF
TRBV30,TRBD1,.,16,TRBJ1-1,TGTGCCTGGAGTGCACTGGGTAGGGGGCGGAACACTGAAGCTTTCTTT,CAWSALGRGRNTEAFF
TRBV6-4,.,.,16,TRBJ2-2,TGTGCCAGCAGTGACTCTATAACCAGGAACACCGGGGAGCTGTTTTTT,CASSDSITRNTGELFF
TRBV30,TRBD2,.,17,TRBJ2-5,TGTGCCTGGAGTGGTGGACTAGCGGGGGAGAGTGGAGAGACCCAGTACTTC,CAWSGGLAGESGETQYF
TRBV19,.,once,13,TRBJ1-2,TGTGCCAGTAGTATAGAGGGGGACTATGGCTACACCTTC,CASSIEGDYGYTF
TRBV28,.,.,12,TRBJ2-7,TGTGCCAGCAGTCTCAGGGGATACGAGCAGTACTTC,CASSLRGYEQYF
TRBV5-4,.,once,14,TRBJ2-2,TGTGCCAGCAGCTTGGTGGACGGGGTCGGGGAGCTGTTTTTT,CASSLVDGVGELFF
TRBV7-2,.,.,14,TRBJ1-2,TGTGCCAGCAGCTTAACCAGAGCAAACTATGGCTACACCTTC,CASSLTRANYGYTF
TRBV19,.,.,15,TRBJ1-4,TGTGCCAGTAGTATAGAATCAAAGGGAGGTGAAAAACTGTTTTTT,CASSIESKGGEKLFF
TRBV29-1,.,.,15,TRBJ1-2,TGCAGCGTTGACGGGACGGGACGTCGGGGCTATGGCTACACCTTC,CSVDGTGRRGYGYTF
TRBV28,TRBD1,few,16,TRBJ1-3,TGTGCCAGCAGTTTAGCGGACAGGGTGTCTGGAAACACCATATATTTT,CASSLADRVSGNTIYF
TRBV30,.,.,15,TRBJ2-7,TGTGCCTGGAGTGTGACGGGGGCGCGGACCTACGAGCAGTACTTC,CAWSVTGARTYEQYF
TRBV13,.,once,12,TRBJ2-3,TGTGCCAGCAGCTTCCAGGGGGATACGCAGTATTTT,CASSFQGDTQYF
TRBV2,.,.,13,TRBJ1-1,TGTGCCAGTAGAAGGGGTATGAACACTGAAGCTTTCTTT,CASRRGMNTEAFF